This is a list of T cell receptor beta chains from one sample in a study of Ad26.COV2.S vaccination and SARS-CoV-2 variants. Generated by immunoSEQ multiplex PCR, the TCRdb table keeps only in-frame clones and is missing some. The table has about 390,000 clones, 92% seen once; the top ten hold less than 2%. This specimen consisted of peripheral blood, obtained in a trial of Ad26.COV2.S vaccine versus placebo. These receptors came from a person between 18 and 59 years old who received the Ad26.COV2.S COVID-19 vaccine or a placebo. Each CDR3 is given with its conserved first and last residue. Each record gives: J gene, V gene, CDR3 length, CDR3 protein.

j_call: TRBJ1-1; v_call: TRBV28; cdr3_length: 14; cdr3_aa: CASRRDSLNTEAFF
j_call: TRBJ1-2; v_call: TRBV19; cdr3_length: 14; cdr3_aa: CASSPMTGNYGYTF
j_call: TRBJ2-7; v_call: TRBV15; cdr3_length: 13; cdr3_aa: CATSRGGGREQYF
j_call: TRBJ2-5; v_call: TRBV4-3; cdr3_length: 18; cdr3_aa: CASRDIGTGGMRAGVQYF
j_call: TRBJ1-6; v_call: TRBV18; cdr3_length: 16; cdr3_aa: CASSLQPGQNNSPLHF
j_call: TRBJ2-2; v_call: TRBV11-3; cdr3_length: 14; cdr3_aa: CASSPQANTGELFF
j_call: TRBJ2-2; v_call: TRBV4-3; cdr3_length: 19; cdr3_aa: CASSQDLPLRPQRGGELFF
j_call: TRBJ1-2; v_call: TRBV5-6; cdr3_length: 15; cdr3_aa: CASSSFWEGDYGYTF
j_call: TRBJ2-5; v_call: TRBV7-8; cdr3_length: 17; cdr3_aa: CASTDPPGNPVPETQYF
j_call: TRBJ2-5; v_call: TRBV13; cdr3_length: 14; cdr3_aa: CASSLGGQGETQYF
j_call: TRBJ2-5; v_call: TRBV28; cdr3_length: 19; cdr3_aa: CASSSTSGGASFPQETQYF
j_call: TRBJ2-5; v_call: TRBV18; cdr3_length: 18; cdr3_aa: CASSPPAIAGGTQRTQYF
j_call: TRBJ1-4; v_call: TRBV2; cdr3_length: 14; cdr3_aa: CASGAPATNEKLFF